This T cell receptor beta chain stems from a study of naive and memory T cell subsets. Regarding the study as a whole: Over 95% of naive TCR sequences appeared only once after error correction, unlike memory subsets. Especially in CD8 cells, naive repertoires contained a few larger clonotypes, possibly CD45RA-re-expressing memory cells.

This clonotype was seen a handful of times. The antigen is unknown. Germline V gene lookup returns CDR1 SGHVS and CDR2 FNYEAQ. Trimming took 1 base from V and 6 from J, leaving 12 bases between them. The CDR3 spans 14 residues. After the first PCR, alpha and beta chain libraries were processed separately. Both TRBC1 and TRBC2 were covered by a beta constant-region primer of two equimolar oligonucleotides. Nested alpha and beta constant-region primers with the SP2 primer drove four PCR rounds on ligated cDNA. A 12-nucleotide UMI and the SP2 primer were added to the cDNA 3' end by oligonucleotide ligation. TCRdb re-derived calls from the UMI-ligation and nested PCR reads in MiXCR, one entry per CDR3 protein. The data hold under 150,000 distinct CDR3 sequences, with approximately 20% observed a single time.

The J gene is TRBJ1-1, the V gene TRBV7-6; TRBD1 is a possible D gene (5 bases). The sample consisted of naive CD8+ T cells from blood. This receptor was obtained from a human donor in good health. Here the CDR3 reads CASSLEVGAPEAFF. CDR3 sequence (DNA): TGTGCCAGCAGCTTAGAAGTAGGGGCGCCTGAAGCTTTCTTT. The variable domain in full, with the rest retrieved from reference TRBV7-6 and TRBJ1-1, is GAGVSQSPRYKVTKRGQDVALRCDPISGHVSLYWYRQALGQGPEFLTYFNYEAQQDKSGLPNDRFSAERPEGSISTLTIQRTEQRDSAMYRCASSLEVGAPEAFFGQGTRLTVV.